The 32 T cell receptor beta chains below all came from one sample that was sequenced in a study of blood T cell repertoires in COVID-19. Data came from immunoSEQ multiplex PCR; TCRdb stores just in-frame clones and leaves some out. The sample records nearly 250,000 clones, about 83% being singletons. The sequencing sample was made of peripheral blood. Receptors were obtained from a woman older than 75 with COVID-19, enrolled during active disease.

In its sample, this clone was seen a few times. The J gene is TRBJ1-1, the V gene TRBV29-1; D gene unclear. The CDR3 is 12 residues long. CDR1 SQVTM and CDR2 ANQGSEA come from the germline V gene. Trimming left V 6 bases short and J 0 bases short, with 8 bases between. CDR3 coding DNA: TGCAGCGTCCGACGGGTGAACACTGAAGCTTTCTTT. It translates to CSVRRVNTEAFF.

The J gene is TRBJ2-3, the V gene TRBV6-5; TRBD1 matches 11 bases. V shed 2 bases, J shed 3 bases, and the junction held 4 bases outside the gene matches. The CDR3 extends over 16 amino acids. CDR1 is MNHEY, CDR2 SVGAGI, per germline. The CDR3 region has the DNA TGTGCCAGCAGTTACACGGGGACAGGGGGGACAGATACGCAGTATTTT. This gives the protein CASSYTGTGGTDTQYF.

The CDR3 DNA reads TGTGCCAGCGCAAGCCCTGGGGAGGACAGGGTTAACGAGCAGTACGTC. Translating gives CASASPGEDRVNEQYV. The V call is TRBV6-4, the J call TRBJ2-7, with 8 bases aligning to TRBD1. Germline CDR1 MRHNA, CDR2 SNTAGT. V trimming: 8 bases; J trimming: 5 bases; junction bases outside the gene matches: 17. The CDR3 extends over 16 amino acids.

Details on this clone: Other nucleotide sequences in the sample specify the same CDR3. V usage is TRBV3-1 (or the pseudogene TRBV3-2) and J usage is TRBJ1-5; 7 nucleotides agree with TRBD1. This CDR3 is 13 amino acids long. The germline gives CDR1 LGHDT, CDR2 YNNKEL (reference sequence). The trim removed 1 base at V and 6 bases at J, leaving 0 bases unmatched. The CDR3 DNA follows: TGTGCCAGCAGCCAAGGGACAGGTCAGCCCCAGCATTTT. This encodes CASSQGTGQPQHF.

The rearrangement links TRBV9 to TRBJ1-4, with 7 bases aligning to TRBD1. V dropped 4 bases and J dropped 5; count of bases not matched to a gene: 8. CDR3 length: 15 residues. CDR1 is SGDLS and CDR2 is YYNGEE in the germline V gene. DNA for the CDR3: TGTGCCAGCAGCCCTACAGGGGCCATAAATGAAAAACTGTTTTTT. This translates into CASSPTGAINEKLFF. Drawing the rest from reference TRBV9 and TRBJ1-4, the complete variable domain is DSGVTQTPKHLITATGQRVTLRCSPRSGDLSVYWYQQSLDQGLQFLIQYYNGEERAKGNILERFSAQQFPDLHSELNLSSLELGDSALYFCASSPTGAINEKLFFGSGTQLSVL.

A note on this clone: Other DNA sequences of this sample code for an identical CDR3. The rearrangement uses TRBV5-1 and TRBJ1-5, with 7 bases matching TRBD1. V trimming: 0 bases; J trimming: 2 bases; junction bases outside the gene matches: 2. The length of the CDR3 is 15 residues. CDR1 and CDR2 (germline): SGHRS, YFSETQ. This CDR3 reads CASSLGQGGNQPQHF. DNA for the CDR3: TGCGCCAGCAGCTTGGGACAGGGTGGCAATCAGCCCCAGCATTTT.

This clone was counted a single time. Additional DNA sequences in this sample encode the identical CDR3. The chain carries TRBV18 and TRBJ1-5, with 9 positions matching TRBD1. Germline CDR1 KGHSH, CDR2 LQKENI. V lost 2 bases, J lost 4 bases, and 0 bases stayed unmatched. The length of the CDR3 is 14 residues. CDR3 in DNA: TGTGCCAGCTCACCAGACAGGGGGAATCAGCCCCAGCATTTT. It specifies CASSPDRGNQPQHF.

V usage is TRBV5-1 and J usage is TRBJ2-2; D might be TRBD1 (6 bases). Per the germline V gene, CDR1 is SGHRS and CDR2 is YFSETQ. Trimming took off 0 bases at V and 4 bases at J, with 10 bases between the two ends. CDR3 length: 15 amino acids. DNA for the CDR3: TGCGCCAGCAGCTTGGACAGGGCTGCCACCGGGGAGCTGTTTTTT. Translated, it gives CASSLDRAATGELFF.

This clone was picked up one time. The chain links TRBV5-1 to TRBJ2-5, with 7 bases fitting TRBD1. Germline CDR1 reads SGHRS; CDR2 reads YFSETQ. This CDR3 has 15 amino acids. The trim removed 5 bases at V and 1 base at J, leaving 8 bases unmatched. The DNA of the CDR3 is TGCGCCAGCAGTTCAAACCAGGGGGTCCAAGAGACCCAGTACTTC. Residues: CASSSNQGVQETQYF. Full variable domain (missing parts from reference TRBV5-1 and TRBJ2-5): KAGVTQTPRYLIKTRGQQVTLSCSPISGHRSVSWYQQTPGQGLQFLFEYFSETQRNKGNFPGRFSGRQFSNSRSEMNVSTLELGDSALYLCASSSNQGVQETQYFGPGTRLLVL.

The J gene is TRBJ1-1, the V gene TRBV18; D ambiguous. Germline V gene sequence: CDR1 KGHSH, CDR2 LQKENI. The CDR3 is 13 residues long. Trimming took off 3 bases at V and 0 bases at J, with 5 bases between the two ends. CDR3 nucleotides: TGTGCCAGCTCACCGGACTTGAACACTGAAGCTTTCTTT. It specifies CASSPDLNTEAFF. Full variable domain (outside the CDR3, taken from reference TRBV18 and TRBJ1-1): NAGVMQNPRHLVRRRGQEARLRCSPMKGHSHVYWYRQLPEEGLKFMVYLQKENIIDESGMPKERFSAEFPKEGPSILRIQQVVRGDSAAYFCASSPDLNTEAFFGQGTRLTVV.

CDR3 residues: CASDGGGLRTGELFF. CDR3 bases: TGTGCCAGCGATGGGGGGGGTCTTCGCACCGGGGAGCTGTTTTTT. This rearrangement joins TRBV19 to TRBJ2-2; the match to TRBD2 covers 7 bases. This CDR3 is 15 amino acids long. V lost 9 bases and J lost 4; bases outside the gene matches: 11. Germline CDR1 and CDR2: LNHDA and SQIVND (reference sequence).

The V and J genes are TRBV19 and TRBJ2-1; a weak D match, TRBD2 (5 bases). Germline V gene sequence: CDR1 LNHDA, CDR2 SQIVND (reference sequence). The ends were cut back, 4 bases at V and 2 bases at J, with 12 bases in the middle. CDR3 size: 15 residues. The CDR3 sequence is CASSTGFQAYNEQFF. DNA of the CDR3: TGTGCCAGTAGTACGGGGTTTCAAGCCTACAATGAGCAGTTCTTC.

The chain joins TRBV5-5 to TRBJ1-6, with a possible D match to TRBD1 (6 bases). Germline CDR1 is SGHKS and CDR2 is YYEKEE (reference sequence). The V end lost 1 base, the J end lost 9 bases, and 14 bases lay between the germline ends. The length of the CDR3 is 15 residues. The CDR3 loop is CASSLRTEGGSPLHF. The CDR3 bases are TGTGCCAGCAGCTTGAGGACAGAAGGGGGTTCACCCCTCCACTTT.

J is TRBJ2-2 and V is TRBV18, with a possible D match to TRBD1 (5 bases). Per germline, CDR1 KGHSH and CDR2 LQKENI. The CDR3 consists of 13 residues. Deletions cut 4 bases from V and 4 bases from J, with 7 bases between. CDR3: CASSQGVTGELFF. The CDR3, as DNA: TGTGCCAGCTCACAAGGGGTCACCGGGGAGCTGTTTTTT.

The CDR3 DNA reads as TGTGCCAGCAGCTTAGGGCGGGAGCCTCAATACGAGCAGTACGTC. It is translated as CASSLGREPQYEQYV. The rearrangement links TRBV5-6 to TRBJ2-7; 7 bases are a match to TRBD2. The V gene's germline CDR1 is SGHDT and CDR2 YYEEEE. This CDR3 is built from 15 residues. The trim removed 2 bases at V and 4 bases at J, leaving 9 bases unmatched.

This chain uses TRBV19 with TRBJ1-5; 9 bases agree with TRBD1. This CDR3 region has 13 residues. J gave up 6 bases and V 6 bases, and 3 bases lay outside the gene matches. The germline V gene has CDR1 LNHDA and CDR2 SQIVND (reference sequence). The CDR3 DNA reads TGTGCCAGTAGGGACAGGGGCAGTCAGCCCCAGCATTTT. Its protein is CASRDRGSQPQHF.

The rearrangement uses TRBV3-1 (or the pseudogene TRBV3-2) and TRBJ1-1, with TRBD1 identical over 9 bases. CDR1 is LGHDT, CDR2 YNNKEL, per germline (reference sequence). This CDR3 spans 13 amino acids. J gave up 4 bases and V 6 bases, and 3 bases lay outside the gene matches. The CDR3 DNA follows: TGTGCCAGCAGGCAGGGACAGGGCACTGAAGCTTTCTTT. Its translation: CASRQGQGTEAFF.

This clone was picked up a small number of times. This chain links TRBV25-1 with TRBJ1-2, with D tentatively TRBD1 (6 bases). V was cut by 3 bases and J by 6 bases, with 14 bases left in between. Per the germline V gene, CDR1 is MGHDK and CDR2 is SYGVNS. The CDR3 contains 14 residues. CDR3 residues: CASSEPQGRHGYTF. CDR3 coding DNA: TGTGCCAGCAGTGAGCCACAGGGAAGGCATGGCTACACCTTC.

This chain connects TRBV2 to TRBJ1-1; 10 bases are a match to TRBD1. This CDR3 has 14 amino acids. The germline V gene encodes CDR1 SNHLY and CDR2 FYNNEI. V shed 6 bases and J 10 bases; nucleotides not matched to a gene: 11. The CDR3: CASRAGTGASRAFF. CDR3 in DNA: TGTGCCAGCAGGGCCGGGACAGGGGCATCGAGAGCTTTCTTT.

The chain joins TRBV2 to TRBJ2-2; tentative D call: TRBD2 (5 bases). Trimming removed 4 bases at V and 7 bases at J, with 13 bases between. The CDR3 sequence is 14 residues long. Germline CDR1 and CDR2: SNHLY and FYNNEI. CDR3 region: CASSGGEGGGELFF. CDR3 nucleotide sequence: TGTGCCAGCAGTGGGGGAGAGGGTGGCGGGGAGCTGTTTTTT. Supplemented by reference TRBV2 and TRBJ2-2, the full variable domain reads EPEVTQTPSHQVTQMGQEVILRCVPISNHLYFYWYRQILGQKVEFLVSFYNNEISEKSEIFDDQFSVERPDGSNFTLKIRSTKLEDSAMYFCASSGGEGGGELFFGEGSRLTVL.

This chain connects TRBV30 to TRBJ1-4, with a weak D call TRBD1 (5 bases). The V end lost 0 bases, the J end lost 7 bases, and 9 bases lay between the germline ends. The CDR3 is 13 residues long. Germline CDR1 and CDR2: GTSNPN and SVGIG (reference sequence). The CDR3 region is CAWSVSRAEKLFF. The CDR3, as DNA: TGTGCCTGGAGTGTCTCCAGGGCTGAAAAACTGTTTTTT.

This clone was observed once. The chain employs TRBV10-3 and TRBJ2-1; the match to TRBD1 covers 8 bases. CDR3 length equals 13 residues. From germline, CDR1 is ENHRY and CDR2 SYGVKD. V was pared by 2 bases and J by 11 bases, with 5 bases of the junction left unmatched. CDR3 coding DNA: TGTGCCATCAGTGAGGACAGGGGAGGTAAGCAGTTCTTC. It is translated as CAISEDRGGKQFF.

The rearrangement uses TRBV6-5 and TRBJ2-6, with D maybe TRBD2 (5 bases). This CDR3 has 14 residues. Germline lookup yields CDR1 MNHEY and CDR2 SVGAGI. Trimming stripped 4 bases from V and 2 bases from J, with 6 bases between. CDR3: CASSWETGANVLTF. The CDR3 DNA is TGTGCCAGCAGTTGGGAGACTGGGGCCAACGTCCTGACTTTC.

The chain has TRBV7-2 and TRBJ1-5, with D unclear. CDR1 is SGHTA and CDR2 is FQGNSA in the germline V gene. The CDR3 has 16 amino acids. Trimming took off 5 bases at V and 1 base at J, with 15 bases between the two ends. The CDR3 region has the DNA TGTGCCAGCAGCCCAGAGGGTGCGGTAAGCAATCAGCCCCAGCATTTT. Protein sequence: CASSPEGAVSNQPQHF.

This chain uses TRBV19 with TRBJ2-3, with a weak D call TRBD1 (6 bases). Trimming left V 5 bases short and J 2 bases short, with 11 bases between. The CDR3 has 14 amino acids. Germline V gene sequence: CDR1 LNHDA, CDR2 SQIVND (reference sequence). This CDR3 is CASSVDRYTDTQYF. The CDR3, as DNA: TGTGCCAGTAGTGTCGACAGGTACACAGATACGCAGTATTTT.

V and J are TRBV3-1 (or the pseudogene TRBV3-2) and TRBJ1-2, with TRBD1 as a possible D gene (5 bases). Germline CDR1 and CDR2: LGHDT and YNNKEL (reference sequence). This CDR3 contains 14 residues. V was pared by 0 bases and J by 8 bases, with 13 bases between. CDR3 in DNA: TGTGCCAGCAGCCAAGACCACAGGTTAGGAGGCTACACCTTC. Protein product: CASSQDHRLGGYTF.

The chain links TRBV3-1 (or the pseudogene TRBV3-2) to TRBJ2-1; 7 bases fit TRBD1. V dropped 6 bases and J dropped 6; count of bases not matched to a gene: 11. From germline, CDR1 is LGHDT and CDR2 YNNKEL (reference sequence). CDR3 length equals 15 residues. The CDR3 region has the DNA TGTGCCAGCAGGCTAGGGACAGCTAGGGGCAATGAGCAGTTCTTC. It encodes CASRLGTARGNEQFF.

The genes are TRBV28 and TRBJ1-1, with 8 bases that match TRBD1. This CDR3 has 14 residues. After removal of 2 bases from V and 6 bases from J, the junction contained 5 bases not matched to a gene. Per germline, CDR1 MDHEN and CDR2 SYDVKM. CDR3 coding DNA: TGTGCCAGCAGTTTACAGGGGGCCAGGGCTGAAGCTTTCTTT. Its translation: CASSLQGARAEAFF.

The chain joins TRBV2 to TRBJ1-2; no clear D. Germline CDR1 reads SNHLY; CDR2 reads FYNNEI. The CDR3 spans 11 residues. Trimming stripped 3 bases from V and 12 bases from J, with 11 bases between. The CDR3 bases are TGTGCCAGCAGTGAGTCAGGAATCGACACCTTC. Translating it yields CASSESGIDTF.

The V gene is TRBV15, the J gene TRBJ2-7; TRBD2 agrees at 12 bases. The CDR3 extends over 16 amino acids. Trimming removed 1 base from V and 3 bases from J; junction bases left unmatched: 4. The germline CDR1 and CDR2 sequences are LNHNV and YYDKDF (reference sequence). The CDR3 DNA sequence: TGTGCCACCAGCAGAGCAAGACTAGCGGGGGTCTACGAGCAGTACTTC. Residues: CATSRARLAGVYEQYF. Variable domain in full (rest from reference TRBV15 and TRBJ2-7): DAMVIQNPRYQVTQFGKPVTLSCSQTLNHNVMYWYQQKSSQAPKLLFHYYDKDFNNEADTPDNFQSRRPNTSFCFLDIRSPGLGDTAMYLCATSRARLAGVYEQYFGPGTRLTVT.

The CDR3 DNA reads as TGTGCCAGCACCGACAGGGCGCGCTCTGGAAACACCATATATTTT. This translates into CASTDRARSGNTIYF. J is TRBJ1-3 and V is TRBV25-1; 7 bases match TRBD1. This CDR3 region has 15 residues. V dropped 7 bases and J dropped 0; count of bases not matched to a gene: 6. Germline V CDR1 and CDR2: MGHDK, SYGVNS.

This clone was counted only a few times. V usage is TRBV18 and J usage is TRBJ1-2; tentative D call: TRBD1 (6 bases). The ends were cut back, 5 bases at V and 11 bases at J, with 24 bases in the middle. Looked up from germline, CDR1 is KGHSH and CDR2 is LQKENI. This CDR3 is 15 amino acids long. CDR3 in amino acids: CASSSSNTGRGSYTF. The CDR3 DNA follows: TGTGCCAGCTCATCATCAAATACAGGGAGGGGGAGTTACACCTTC.